The 31 T cell receptor beta chains below come from one sample, sequenced in a study of T cell repertoires in cytomegalovirus infection. Using its own MiXCR run on the reads, TCRdb lists one record per CDR3 protein. This sample has about 260,000 distinct CDR3 sequences, with approximately 13% found just once. The sequenced sample was PBMCs. The source is a human donor in good health (CMV status not recorded). Some clones in this sample may be carry-over from other donors' samples.

The J gene is TRBJ1-5, the V gene TRBV29-1; D unresolved. The CDR3 contains 13 residues. Trimming cost V 7 bases and J 0 bases, with 10 bases left between them. Looked up from germline, CDR1 is SQVTM and CDR2 is ANQGSEA. The CDR3 is CSAGGGSNQPQHF. The CDR3 DNA sequence: TGCAGCGCCGGAGGCGGTAGCAATCAGCCCCAGCATTTT.

This clonotype was seen only a few times. The chain employs TRBV20-1 and TRBJ1-1; unclear D gene. This CDR3 spans 14 amino acids. Trimming removed 0 bases from V and 0 bases from J, with 8 bases in between. The germline V gene encodes CDR1 DFQATT and CDR2 SNEGSKA (reference sequence). CDR3 in DNA: TGCAGTGCTAGAGAAGGCAGCTTGAACACTGAAGCTTTCTTT. Its protein product is CSAREGSLNTEAFF.

This clonotype was observed at least ten times. V usage is TRBV29-1 and J usage is TRBJ2-1; D is possibly TRBD1 or TRBD2 (5 bases each). Trimming removed 7 bases from V and 1 base from J, with 11 bases in between. Germline V CDR1 and CDR2: SQVTM, ANQGSEA. The CDR3 loop spans 13 amino acids. The DNA for the CDR3 is TGCAGCGCCCGGGACGGGTCCTACAATGAGCAGTTCTTC. Encoded protein: CSARDGSYNEQFF.

The genes are TRBV12-3 or TRBV12-4 and TRBJ2-1; 10 bases are a match to TRBD2. The J segment lost 4 bases and the V segment lost 6 bases, leaving 6 bases of the junction unmatched. CDR3 size: 15 residues. The CDR3 region has the DNA TGTGCCAGCAGATATACTAGCGGGGCTTACAATGAGCAGTTCTTC. Protein product: CASRYTSGAYNEQFF.

To note about this clonotype: In this CDR3 the conserved last residue, phenylalanine or tryptophan, is missing, so a read error is likely. The V and J genes are TRBV18 and TRBJ1-2; D is ambiguous. The CDR3 consists of 12 residues. Trimming took off 6 bases at V and 1 base at J, with 6 bases between the two ends. The germline V gene encodes CDR1 KGHSH and CDR2 LQKENI. In DNA, the CDR3 is TGTGCCAGCTCCGTGGATAACTATGGCTACACCTTA. Encoded protein: CASSVDNYGYTL.

This clonotype was seen only a few times. J is TRBJ2-5 and V is TRBV28; TRBD1 matches 7 bases. V was pared by 3 bases and J by 5 bases, with 6 bases of the junction left unmatched. The CDR3 has 14 residues. CDR1 and CDR2 (germline): MDHEN, SYDVKM. The CDR3 loop is CASSLTGRGETQYF. The CDR3, as DNA: TGTGCCAGCAGTTTGACAGGGAGAGGGGAGACCCAGTACTTC.

This clonotype was picked up many times. The V call is TRBV7-9, the J call TRBJ1-6, with TRBD1 as a possible D gene (6 bases). The CDR3 consists of 14 residues. V dropped 6 bases and J dropped 13 bases, with 19 bases sitting between them. Germline values: CDR1 SEHNR, CDR2 FQNEAQ (reference sequence). CDR3 sequence: CASSLTGGRLPLHF. The CDR3 nucleotides are TGTGCCAGCAGTTTGACAGGTGGACGTCTCCCCCTCCACTTT.

Only a few counts were recorded for this clonotype. V and J are TRBV29-1 and TRBJ1-3, with D unclear. V was clipped by 4 bases and J by 0 bases, with 7 bases between them. Germline values: CDR1 SQVTM, CDR2 ANQGSEA. This CDR3 comprises 13 residues. The chain's CDR3 is CSVAGYSGNTIYF. In DNA form, the CDR3 reads TGCAGCGTTGCCGGCTACTCTGGAAACACCATATATTTT.

This chain uses TRBV29-1 with TRBJ2-3; D may be TRBD2 (6 bases). The ends were cut back, 0 bases at V and 3 bases at J, with 13 bases in the middle. The CDR3 spans 15 residues. Germline lookup yields CDR1 SQVTM and CDR2 ANQGSEA. The CDR3 sequence is CSVEDPGRGTDTQYF. As DNA, the CDR3 is TGCAGCGTTGAAGATCCCGGGAGAGGTACAGATACGCAGTATTTT.

In its sample, this clonotype was seen many times. The chain has TRBV25-1 and TRBJ2-5, with no clear D. The CDR3 is 14 amino acids. Trimming stripped 7 bases from V and 4 bases from J, with 16 bases between. Germline CDR1 reads MGHDK; CDR2 reads SYGVNS. CDR3 loop: CASTTGHLAETQYF. CDR3 bases: TGTGCCAGCACCACTGGGCACCTCGCAGAGACCCAGTACTTC.

The chain recombines TRBV6-2 or TRBV6-3 with TRBJ1-2, with a weak D call TRBD1 (5 bases). Germline CDR1 is MNHEY and CDR2 is SVGEGT. The CDR3 loop spans 14 amino acids. V was shortened by 6 bases and J by 3 bases, with 14 bases between the two germline ends. CDR3 loop: CASSPPGTHYGYTF. The CDR3 DNA reads TGTGCCAGCAGCCCGCCCGGGACTCACTATGGCTACACCTTC.

The chain is built from TRBV6-5 and TRBJ1-1; D may be TRBD1 (5 bases). The V and J ends lost 2 bases and 4 bases respectively, with 11 bases between them. This CDR3 has 14 amino acids. CDR1 is MNHEY, CDR2 SVGAGI, per germline. For the CDR3, the DNA is TGTGCCAGCAGTTACGGTCAGGGATCCACTGAAGCTTTCTTT. It translates to CASSYGQGSTEAFF.

This chain links TRBV5-1 with TRBJ2-2; D unclear. The germline V gene encodes CDR1 SGHRS and CDR2 YFSETQ. The CDR3 extends over 14 amino acids. Trimming removed 4 bases at V and 9 bases at J, with 16 bases between. The CDR3, as DNA: TGCGCCAGCAGCCATAGCAACTGGGGTAGGGAGCTGTTTTTT. Translation: CASSHSNWGRELFF.

V is TRBV20-1 and J is TRBJ2-5, with TRBD2 matching 15 bases. Unmatched junction bases numbered 2, after V lost 6 bases and J lost 0 bases. The CDR3 covers 15 residues. CDR1 and CDR2 from the germline V gene are DFQATT and SNEGSKA (reference sequence). The CDR3 DNA is TGCAGTGCCGGGACTAGCGGGAGGTACCAAGAGACCCAGTACTTC. Translated, it gives CSAGTSGRYQETQYF.

V gene TRBV4-1 combines with J gene TRBJ1-5, with D possibly matching TRBD1 (6 bases). With 1 base removed from V and 3 bases from J, the gap between germline ends came to 10 bases. Germline V CDR1 and CDR2: MGHRA, YSYEKL. This CDR3 has 15 residues. The CDR3 DNA reads TGCGCCAGCAGCCAAGCGACAGGCTACAATCAGCCCCAGCATTTT. This gives the protein CASSQATGYNQPQHF.

The rearrangement links TRBV10-3 to TRBJ2-3; 7 nucleotides match TRBD2. The CDR3 covers 13 residues. Germline V gives CDR1 ENHRY, CDR2 SYGVKD. V was pared by 4 bases and J by 3 bases, with 1 base of the junction left unmatched. The CDR3 here is CAISVGGTDTQYF. The DNA of the CDR3 is TGTGCCATCAGTGTCGGGGGGACAGATACGCAGTATTTT.

The table lists this clonotype with a few counts. The chain is built from TRBV9 and TRBJ1-2, with D unresolved. V was cut by 1 base and J by 5 bases, with 12 bases left in between. CDR3 size: 14 residues. CDR1 and CDR2 from the germline V gene are SGDLS and YYNGEE. The CDR3 reads CASSVWESSYGYTF. CDR3 nucleotide sequence: TGTGCCAGCAGCGTATGGGAAAGTTCGTATGGCTACACCTTC. The full variable domain, with the rest looked up from reference TRBV9 and TRBJ1-2, is DSGVTQTPKHLITATGQRVTLRCSPRSGDLSVYWYQQSLDQGLQFLIQYYNGEERAKGNILERFSAQQFPDLHSELNLSSLELGDSALYFCASSVWESSYGYTFGSGTRLTVV.

This clonotype was recorded many times. The chain carries TRBV7-2 and TRBJ1-5; D call uncertain. From germline, CDR1 is SGHTA and CDR2 FQGNSA. With 4 bases removed from V and 0 bases from J, the gap between germline ends came to 7 bases. The CDR3 covers 14 residues. CDR3 in DNA: TGTGCCAGCAGCTCACCCAATAGCAATCAGCCCCAGCATTTT. This codes for CASSSPNSNQPQHF.

This clonotype was picked up many times. The gene calls are TRBV14 and TRBJ2-1; TRBD2 matches 9 bases. V was clipped by 0 bases and J by 4 bases; unmatched bases: 7. This CDR3 has 17 amino acids. Germline values: CDR1 SGHDN, CDR2 FVKESK. CDR3 amino acids: CASSQDTSGRWYNEQFF. CDR3 DNA sequence: TGTGCCAGCAGCCAAGATACGAGCGGGAGGTGGTACAATGAGCAGTTCTTC.

This clonotype occurred many times. The chain carries TRBV6-2 or TRBV6-3 and TRBJ1-5; no clear D gene. Germline CDR1 reads MNHEY; CDR2 reads SVGEGT. V lost 6 bases, J lost 6 bases, and 15 bases lay in between. CDR3 length: 14 residues. The CDR3 DNA follows: TGTGCCAGCAGCAACAGCGGGGTAGGTCAGCCCCAGCATTTT. Its translation is CASSNSGVGQPQHF.

This clonotype was seen at least ten times. This rearrangement joins TRBV7-9 to TRBJ2-7; TRBD2 might be the D (5 bases). Germline loops: CDR1 SEHNR, CDR2 FQNEAQ (reference sequence). Trimming removed 5 bases from V and 2 bases from J, with 7 bases in between. The CDR3 length is 12 residues. CDR3 sequence: CASSPGTYEQYF. The CDR3 DNA is TGTGCCAGCAGCCCGGGGACCTACGAGCAGTACTTC. The full variable domain, in which reference TRBV7-9 and TRBJ2-7 provide the parts outside the CDR3, is DTGVSQNPRHKITKRGQNVTFRCDPISEHNRLYWYRQTLGQGPEFLTYFQNEAQLEKSRLLSDRFSAERPKGSFSTLEIQRTEQGDSAMYLCASSPGTYEQYFGPGTRLTVT.

This clonotype was seen more than once but under ten times. The V gene is TRBV10-3, the J gene TRBJ2-7; 9 bases fit TRBD2. V trimming: 6 bases; J trimming: 5 bases; junction bases outside the gene matches: 11. The CDR3 totals 15 residues. Germline lookup yields CDR1 ENHRY and CDR2 SYGVKD. Written as DNA, the CDR3 is TGTGCCATCAGCCTGAGTAGCGGGAGAGGCGACGAGCAGTACTTC. It codes for CAISLSSGRGDEQYF.

The rearrangement uses TRBV7-8 and TRBJ2-2, with unresolved D. The germline CDR1 and CDR2 sequences are SGHVS and FQNEAQ. This CDR3 is built from 14 residues. The V and J ends lost 1 base and 7 bases respectively, with 10 bases between them. The CDR3 region is CASSLVRASGELFF. CDR3 nucleotides: TGTGCCAGCAGCTTAGTGCGAGCGAGCGGGGAGCTGTTTTTT.

This chain links TRBV20-1 with TRBJ2-3; 12 bases line up with TRBD2. Germline V gene data show CDR1 as DFQATT and CDR2 as SNEGSKA (reference sequence). J lost 9 bases, V lost 1 base, and 2 bases had no gene match. CDR3 size: 13 residues. The CDR3 nucleotides are TGCAGTGCTAGAGGACTAGCGGGAGCGACGCAGTATTTT. This translates into CSARGLAGATQYF.

The V gene is TRBV7-4, the J gene TRBJ2-1; 9 nucleotides match TRBD2. This CDR3 has 14 amino acids. The trim removed 2 bases at V and 10 bases at J, leaving 6 bases unmatched. CDR1 is SGHVT, CDR2 SQSDAQ, per germline. For the CDR3, the DNA is TGTGCCAGCAGCTTAAGCGGGGGGACGAACGAGCAGTTCTTC. Protein product: CASSLSGGTNEQFF.

In its sample, this clonotype was seen a few times. J is TRBJ2-4 and V is TRBV29-1; possible D gene TRBD2, 6 bases. The CDR3 is 12 amino acids. V lost 8 bases, J lost 8 bases, and 16 bases lay in between. Germline lookup yields CDR1 SQVTM and CDR2 ANQGSEA. CDR3 region: CSLVSGVDIQYF. In DNA form, the CDR3 reads TGCAGCCTTGTTTCGGGGGTGGACATTCAGTACTTC.

This clonotype has ten or more counts. This sequence joins TRBV20-1 and TRBJ2-4, with 7 bases aligning to TRBD2. The junction had 5 bases not matched to a gene; V was cut back by 2 bases and J by 7 bases. Per the germline V gene, CDR1 is DFQATT and CDR2 is SNEGSKA (reference sequence). The CDR3 covers 13 residues. The CDR3 DNA sequence: TGCAGTGCTAGAAAGGGAGGGAATAACATTCAGTACTTC. Protein product: CSARKGGNNIQYF.

The genes are TRBV6-5 and TRBJ1-2, with D tentatively TRBD1 (5 bases). CDR3 length equals 13 residues. Germline CDR1 MNHEY, CDR2 SVGAGI. V lost 2 bases to trimming and J lost 5 bases, with 9 bases between them. CDR3 region: CASSYGTEYGYTF. CDR3 DNA: TGTGCCAGCAGTTACGGGACGGAGTATGGCTACACCTTC.

In its sample, this clonotype was seen many times. The gene calls are TRBV7-3 and TRBJ2-5; no clear D gene. V was cut by 5 bases and J by 6 bases, with 16 bases left in between. The CDR3 totals 14 residues. Germline CDR1 is SGHTA and CDR2 is FQGTGA. CDR3 bases: TGTGCCAGCAGCCTCCAGTCGGGTGGACAGACCCAGTACTTC. The encoded protein is CASSLQSGGQTQYF.

This clonotype was observed a handful of times. The rearrangement joins TRBV9 to TRBJ2-5; no clear D gene. The CDR3 consists of 16 residues. V was pared by 4 bases and J by 2 bases, with 18 bases between. Germline CDR1 is SGDLS and CDR2 is YYNGEE. In DNA form, the CDR3 reads TGTGCCAGCAGCCCAGGATTGGCAGCTGGGCAAGAGACCCAGTACTTC. This codes for CASSPGLAAGQETQYF.

In this sample, this clonotype turned up many times. The chain employs TRBV7-2 and TRBJ1-4; D might be TRBD1 (6 bases). Germline loops: CDR1 SGHTA, CDR2 FQGNSA. The CDR3 sequence is 15 residues long. Between the trimmed V and J ends, which lost 5 bases and 5 bases, there was a span of 15 bases. CDR3 nucleotide sequence: TGTGCCAGCAGCGTACAGGGATCTTGGAATGAAAAACTGTTTTTT. Amino acids: CASSVQGSWNEKLFF.